A selection of T cell receptor beta chains follows, all from one sample in a study of graft-versus-host responses after intestinal transplantation. Data came from immunoSEQ multiplex PCR; TCRdb stores just in-frame clones and leaves some out. The data hold 40,000 to 55,000 clones, with approximately 96% observed a single time. These TCRs' antigens remain unknown. The sample was unstimulated CD8+ T cells sorted from spleen or lymph node cells, taken before transplant. The source is a human donor who was the organ donor for an intestinal transplant. The CDR3 runs from the conserved cysteine through the conserved F or W. The order of the fields is CDR3 DNA, CDR3 protein, V gene, J gene, clone size, D gene. The D gene is left open where the match is weak. Expanded clones are given a class, and other clones once, few, many or no size at all.

TGTGCCAGCAGGCCGGGACAGCTCTACAATGAGCAGTTCTTC,CASRPGQLYNEQFF,TRBV5-6,TRBJ2-1,once,TRBD1
TGTGCCAGCAGCGTAGTAGACGATTATAACTATGGCTACACCTTC,CASSVVDDYNYGYTF,TRBV9,TRBJ1-2,.,.
TGCGCCAGCAGCCCTTACCTTAGCGGGAGCTCCTACGAGCAGTACTTC,CASSPYLSGSSYEQYF,TRBV4-3,TRBJ2-7,.,TRBD2
TGTGCCAGCAGCTTAGCCGACCGTTTCTATGGCTACACCTTC,CASSLADRFYGYTF,TRBV7-2,TRBJ1-2,.,.
TGTGCCAGCAGGCTGGACAGGGCATCTGAAGCTTTCTTT,CASRLDRASEAFF,TRBV6-5,TRBJ1-1,.,TRBD1
TGTGCCAGCAGTGGGAACACTGAAGCTTTCTTT,CASSGNTEAFF,TRBV28,TRBJ1-1,.,.
TGTGCCAGCAGCCCGTCGACAATCGAGCAGTACTTC,CASSPSTIEQYF,TRBV7-6,TRBJ2-7,.,.
TGTGCCAGCAGTTTAGGGACTAGCGGGGGGTGGGCTAGCACAGATACGCAGTATTTT,CASSLGTSGGWASTDTQYF,TRBV28,TRBJ2-3,.,TRBD2
TGTGCCAGCAGTCCGGGACAGGGGGAGCGTACCTATGGCTACACCTTC,CASSPGQGERTYGYTF,TRBV27,TRBJ1-2,once,TRBD1
TGCGCCAGCAGTCAATCTGTTTCCAGGGGTGAGACCCAGTACTTC,CASSQSVSRGETQYF,TRBV23-1,TRBJ2-5,.,.
TGCGCCAGCAGCCTTGGCCTGCAAGATGGCTACACCTTC,CASSLGLQDGYTF,TRBV4-1,TRBJ1-2,once,.
TGTGCCAGCAGTCCCGGGACTAGCGGGGACGACTCCTACAATGAGCAGTTCTTC,CASSPGTSGDDSYNEQFF,TRBV28,TRBJ2-1,.,TRBD2
TGTGCCAGCAGCTCTCAGGATGCAGTGGGTCCGATCTTCTTT,CASSSQDAVGPIFF,TRBV13,TRBJ2-3,.,.
TGTGCCAGCAGCGTAGATCCAGGGTTGGCGAATGAGCAGTTCTTC,CASSVDPGLANEQFF,TRBV9,TRBJ2-1,once,.
TGCGCCAGCAGCTCCCCAGGGGCGACTGGAAACACCATATATTTT,CASSSPGATGNTIYF,TRBV5-1,TRBJ1-3,.,.
TGTGCCAGCAGCATGCTAGGGGCAGGGAGAGAAAAACTGTTTTTT,CASSMLGAGREKLFF,TRBV21-1,TRBJ1-4,.,.
TGCGCCAGCAGCTTGTCGGGGACTAGCGGTTACACCGGGGAGCTGTTTTTT,CASSLSGTSGYTGELFF,TRBV5-1,TRBJ2-2,.,TRBD2
TGTGCCAGCAGCCGCGGTCAGGGATTTAATAGCTCCTACGAGCAGTACTTC,CASSRGQGFNSSYEQYF,TRBV9,TRBJ2-7,.,.
TGTGCCAGCACCCAATTGGACAGCTCCTACGAGCAGTACTTC,CASTQLDSSYEQYF,TRBV7-2,TRBJ2-7,.,.
TGTGCCAGCAGTTTATCGATAGAAGGAGTCTATGGCTACACCTTC,CASSLSIEGVYGYTF,TRBV27,TRBJ1-2,.,.
TGTGCCGGCAGCTCCCCCACCTTCGGGGCCAACGTCCTGACTTTC,CAGSSPTFGANVLTF,TRBV7-9,TRBJ2-6,.,.
TGTGCCAGCATAGAAGATGCAAGGGGTCAGCCCCAGCATTTT,CASIEDARGQPQHF,TRBV2,TRBJ1-5,.,.
TGCAGCGCCTTAGACACTGAAGCTTTCTTT,CSALDTEAFF,TRBV29-1,TRBJ1-1,.,.
TGTGCCTGGAGTGTTTTGCAGTACGAGCAGTACTTC,CAWSVLQYEQYF,TRBV30,TRBJ2-7,.,.
TGTGCCAGCAGGTCCGAGACAGCACAAGAGACCCAGTACTTC,CASRSETAQETQYF,TRBV11-3,TRBJ2-5,once,.
TGTGCCAGCAGCTTAGATTCCGGGACAGGGGTCTCGAGGGAGCAGTTCTTC,CASSLDSGTGVSREQFF,TRBV7-2,TRBJ2-1,.,TRBD1
TGCGCCAGCGGACATGTGGATGGGGGGAACACTGAAGCTTTCTTT,CASGHVDGGNTEAFF,TRBV4-3,TRBJ1-1,.,.
TGTGCCAGCAGCCGAGGAGGGGGGCAAGCTTTCTTT,CASSRGGGQAFF,TRBV11-3,TRBJ1-1,.,.
TGCAGCGTTGAAGGTATCTACAGAACTAGCACAGATACGCAGTATTTT,CSVEGIYRTSTDTQYF,TRBV29-1,TRBJ2-3,.,.
TGTGCCACGACCCCCTCTGAGTCCTACGAGCAGTACTTC,CATTPSESYEQYF,TRBV10-3,TRBJ2-7,few,.
TGCAGCGTTGTTCAGGGACTGGGAGGCTACACCTTC,CSVVQGLGGYTF,TRBV29-1,TRBJ1-2,.,.
TGTGCCAGCAGTGAAGGGATAATAAGCTCTGGGGCCAACGTCCTGACTTTC,CASSEGIISSGANVLTF,TRBV2,TRBJ2-6,.,.
TGTGCCAGCAGTTACACCGTAAACCGCCAAGAGACCCAGTACTTC,CASSYTVNRQETQYF,TRBV6-6,TRBJ2-5,.,.
TGTGCCATACAGGGTACTAGCAATCAGCCCCAGCATTTT,CAIQGTSNQPQHF,TRBV10-3,TRBJ1-5,.,.
TGTGCCAGCAGTTGGACTAGCGGGGGGGCCGCGCAGTTCTTC,CASSWTSGGAAQFF,TRBV6-5,TRBJ2-1,.,TRBD2
TGTGCCAGCAGCCAAGATCCCTCATCGGTCTACGAGCAGTACTTC,CASSQDPSSVYEQYF,TRBV4-2,TRBJ2-7,.,.
TGTGCCAGCAGCTCAGACAGGGACGAAAAACTGTTTTTT,CASSSDRDEKLFF,TRBV7-9,TRBJ1-4,.,TRBD1
TGTGCCAGCAGCGCTTTCGCGGGGGGGCAAACTAGCACAGATACGCAGTATTTT,CASSAFAGGQTSTDTQYF,TRBV9,TRBJ2-3,.,TRBD2
TGTGCCAGCTCTGCCTCTAGCGGGGGTTCCTACGAGCAGTACTTC,CASSASSGGSYEQYF,TRBV28,TRBJ2-7,.,TRBD2
TGTGCCAGCAGCCCTTACCCGGACAGTTCACCGTGGGAGACCCAGTACTTC,CASSPYPDSSPWETQYF,TRBV28,TRBJ2-5,.,.
TGTGCCAGCAGTTCCGGGGCGGAAGGGGTACGAGAGACCCAGTACTTC,CASSSGAEGVRETQYF,TRBV28,TRBJ2-5,.,.
TGTGCCAGCAGTGAGACTAGCGGGGGGTGGCTATCGGAGCAGTTCTTC,CASSETSGGWLSEQFF,TRBV6-1,TRBJ2-1,once,TRBD2
TGTGCCAGCAGTCCTCGGATCCGCTCCTACGAGCAGTACTTC,CASSPRIRSYEQYF,TRBV28,TRBJ2-7,few,.
TGTGCCAGCCGGTCAGGGACAGATACGCAGTATTTT,CASRSGTDTQYF,TRBV6-6,TRBJ2-3,.,.
TGTGCCAGCAGCATAGGAGTAGGGACAGGGGATGAAAAACTGTTTTTT,CASSIGVGTGDEKLFF,TRBV7-9,TRBJ1-4,.,TRBD1
TGTGCCAGCAGTTACGGGGGGTCGGACACTGAAGCTTCCTTT,CASSYGGSDTEASF,TRBV6-5,TRBJ1-1,once,.
TGCGCCAGCAGCTTGGGGGCAGGGGCCGCAGAGCAGTACTTC,CASSLGAGAAEQYF,TRBV5-1,TRBJ2-7,.,.
TGCGCCAGTTGCTGGGCGGGGGCAGGGGGCTCCGCTGAAGCTTTCTTT,CASCWAGAGGSAEAFF,TRBV5-1,TRBJ1-1,.,TRBD1
TGTGCCAGCAGTTTTGCGACAGTAGCACAAGAAGGTAACACCGGGGAGCTGTTTTTT,CASSFATVAQEGNTGELFF,TRBV28,TRBJ2-2,.,.
TGTGCCAGCAGCCACTCCTACGAGCAGTACTTC,CASSHSYEQYF,TRBV28,TRBJ2-7,.,.
TGTGCCAGCAGTTCTCGGGGGGGTAACACAGATACGCAGTATTTT,CASSSRGGNTDTQYF,TRBV27,TRBJ2-3,.,TRBD2
TGTGCCAGCAGCTTGGTTTGGACTAGCGGGGACAATGAGCAGTTCTTC,CASSLVWTSGDNEQFF,TRBV5-8,TRBJ2-1,few,TRBD2
TGTGCCAGCAGCTTGGCGGGGGTTCAGCGCTACAATGAGCAGTTCTTC,CASSLAGVQRYNEQFF,TRBV5-6,TRBJ2-1,.,.